This T cell receptor (beta chain) is from a study of shared clonotypes between healthy human individuals (dated by TCRdb to 2018 to 2020). Concerning the study at large: A couple of women and a few men aged 18 to 49 years were included in the cohort. For each donor, CD4 naive and CD4 memory were each run on three plates, CD8 naive on two plates, and CD8 memory on one plate. To estimate repertoire size and how much clonotype sharing occurs between individuals, the study deeply sequenced the blood TCR repertoires of roughly 5 healthy adults. To increase sequencing depth and limit assay-specific biases, different laboratories used diverse techniques to prepare libraries and sequence TCR repertoires. Leukapheresis yielded between about 0.8 and 8.9 billion PBMCs per donor.

Overall study results and their limits: Pairwise subsampling led to the expectation that sequencing depth would affect the degree of clonotype sharing among donors. Naive subsets generally had larger estimated clonotype richness than memory subsets. Sampling was restricted to blood, and TCR repertoires in tissues likely differ from the TCR repertoires found in blood. Compared with non-shared clonotypes, the clonotypes found in all four sorted-subset donors had higher generation probabilities. Incomplete sequencing was indicated by rarefaction of sorted-subset datasets, despite the large sequencing depth. The genetic and exposure-history diversity represented was limited by the small number of donors. Around 5.4% of naive CD4, around 4% of naive CD8, approximately 2.2% of memory CD4, and about 0.4% of memory CD8 clonotypes were shared across a few donors.

Using the deep immunoSEQ assay, TCR CDR3 regions were amplified from genomic DNA by multiplex PCR. For each cell subset, the extracted genomic DNA was distributed evenly across all wells of several immunoSEQ 96-well plates, and each plate served as one replicate. For sorted subsets, around 0.2 ug genomic DNA, equal to 25,000 to 35,000 T cell genomes, was loaded into each replicate PCR. Purified libraries were quantified with a Qubit 3.0 fluorometer, sized on a Bioanalyzer 2100, and re-quantified with the KAPA Library Quantification kit. A separate single-read 150-cycle Illumina NextSeq 550 flow cell was used to sequence each immunoSEQ 96-well plate. On the study's bioinformatics: Because the immunoSEQ output included only junctional sequences and no quality scores, the filtering could not be the same as the filtering used for full-length reads. To assign V/J genes and CDR3, sequences were annotated using PyIR, a Python wrapper for IgBLAST v1.9, with IMGT germline references. Reads with weak V/J assignments (E-value above 1e-6), missing CDR3, stop codons, out-of-frame junctions, or ambiguous translated residues were removed. V3J clonotypes were defined as sequences sharing the same inferred V gene, J gene, and CDR3 amino acid sequence. Percentage overlap between repertoires was computed as shared unique clonotypes divided by the size of the smaller repertoire. RTK rarefaction, the Chao1 estimator, and Recon v2.1 estimates of unobserved clonotypes were used to assess repertoire richness. Generation probabilities were computed with OLGA for all TCRbeta clonotypes obtained by the gDNA method from several donors. As stored in TCRdb, this immuneACCESS dataset retains in-frame rearrangements with V and J assigned. A fraction of the clones does not appear; measured against another copy, unresolved V genes explain less than half of the discrepancy, and the remainder lacks a known reason. Clonal size and the V and J genes are those of that table, whereas D and trimming came from the DNA. This sample lists a few million clones; approximately 93% were detected once. The top ten clones comprise 0.39% of the sample.

Per the germline V gene (reference sequence), DFQATT is the CDR1 and SNEGSKA is the CDR2. From its cysteine to its phenylalanine, the CDR3 spans 10 amino acids. Only the CDR3 part of the read is kept: 30 bases, read in frame from the first base. V was cut back by 6 bases and J by 11 bases, leaving a gap of 11 bases between them. Donors were healthy HIV-negative adults with no recently reported acute infections or vaccinations. Every donor was a Caucasian adult residing in Nashville, Tennessee, USA. Magnetic negative selection was used to enrich CD4+ T cells, after which naive cells were positively selected on CD45RA and the negative fraction became the memory subset. Blood was collected by leukapheresis, and PBMCs were isolated by Ficoll-Histopaque density gradient centrifugation and then cryopreserved in liquid nitrogen vapor phase. Analytical flow cytometry was used to check the purity and quantity of every magnetically sorted T cell population. Genomic DNA was isolated from every sorted fraction and measured by UV absorbance on a Nanodrop 2000c.

As for this clone: The target of this receptor is not known. No much larger clonotype is one base removed from it; base qualities were not supplied.

The chain uses TRBV20-1 and TRBJ2-1; the D gene assignment is ambiguous. The TCR was taken from a man between 18 and 35 years old in good health. Some clones in this sample may be carry-over from other donors' samples. Sequenced input: naive CD4+ T cells from PBMCs. Reading the label with the study, this specimen's cell subset or site is: CD45RA+ positively selected. The CDR3 reads as follows: CSAPTEKQFF. DNA sequence: TGCAGTGCCCCAACAGAGAAGCAGTTCTTC.